This T cell receptor beta chain was recovered during a study of OX40 agonist ivuxolimab in advanced cancers. The overall study: The study reported partial responses in three patients: one hepatocellular carcinoma, two cutaneous melanoma.

Broader study findings: CD4+ and CD8+ blood T cells expanded clonally by week 6 at 0.1 to 3.0 mg/kg.

The repertoire was sequenced with immunoSEQ multiplex PCR; TCRdb's copy has only in-frame clones and lacks some. There are about 77,000 clones in the sample; around nine tenths occur only once, and 4.8% lies in the top ten. Notes on this clone: Its antigen is undetermined.

The ends lost 0 bases at V and 9 bases at J; junction bases unmatched: 12. This CDR3 is 17 amino acids long. From germline, CDR1 is SGHRS and CDR2 YFSETQ. The chain has TRBV5-1 and TRBJ2-1; TRBD2 matches 10 bases. The TCR comes from an adult with an advanced solid tumor such as melanoma, head and neck, liver or kidney cancer. The sequencing used CD4+ or CD8+ T cells sorted from blood, collected in a trial of the OX40 agonist ivuxolimab. The CDR3 DNA reads as TGCGCCAGCAGCTTGGGGCCTTTGGGGCTAGCGGGAGTTGAGCAGTTCTTC. Translated, it gives CASSLGPLGLAGVEQFF.